Listed here are 27 T cell receptor beta chains from one sample, sequenced in a study of cytomegalovirus exposure and HLA in healthy donors (dated by TCRdb to between 2016 and 2019). Library creation used the immunoSEQ multiplex PCR assay. The multiplex PCR relied on a mix of 60 forward primers for TCR Vbeta segments and 13 reverse primers for TCR Jbeta segments. In its TCRdb copy, this immuneACCESS table keeps in-frame sequences only and misses some clones. Where compared with another copy, unresolved V genes explain less than half of these, and the others have no known cause. A total of 100,000 to 150,000 clones appear in this sample, 75% to 85% of them only once. The ten largest clonotypes hold around 1.3% of the sample. Sequencing was performed on PBMCs. All receptors come from a middle-aged woman in good health and CMV-seronegative.

The rearrangement joins TRBV28 to TRBJ1-3, with 9 positions matching TRBD1. The junction had 3 bases not matched to a gene; V was cut back by 1 base and J by 2 bases. The CDR3 has 16 amino acids. Germline loops: CDR1 MDHEN, CDR2 SYDVKM. This CDR3 is CASSLYRGPAGNTIYF. The CDR3 DNA is TGTGCCAGCAGTTTATACAGGGGGCCGGCTGGAAACACCATATATTTT. The full variable domain, its missing parts supplied by reference TRBV28 and TRBJ1-3, is DVKVTQSSRYLVKRTGEKVFLECVQDMDHENMFWYRQDPGLGLRLIYFSYDVKMKEKGDIPEGYSVSREKKERFSLILESASTNQTSMYLCASSLYRGPAGNTIYFGEGSWLTVV.

V and J are TRBV6-5 and TRBJ2-7, with a tentative D call TRBD1 (6 bases). The V and J ends lost 9 bases and 0 bases respectively, with 12 bases between them. Germline loops: CDR1 MNHEY, CDR2 SVGAGI. This CDR3 is 13 amino acids long. The CDR3 sequence is CASGDIVSYEQYF. CDR3 in DNA: TGTGCCAGTGGGGACATCGTCTCCTACGAGCAGTACTTC.

The genes are TRBV30 and TRBJ2-7, with a weak D call TRBD2 (6 bases). The V end lost 6 bases, the J end lost 2 bases, and 11 bases lay between the germline ends. This CDR3 spans 12 amino acids. Germline loops: CDR1 GTSNPN, CDR2 SVGIG (reference sequence). The CDR3 region is CACSGGPYEQYF. In nucleotides, the CDR3 is TGTGCCTGTTCCGGGGGTCCCTACGAGCAGTACTTC.

The chain combines TRBV5-1 with TRBJ2-7; tentatively, D is TRBD1 (5 bases). CDR3 length equals 16 residues. V dropped 7 bases and J dropped 0 bases, with 20 bases sitting between them. Per the germline V gene, CDR1 is SGHRS and CDR2 is YFSETQ. CDR3 protein: CASAGLVGQPSYEQYF. CDR3 sequence (DNA): TGCGCCAGCGCAGGCCTCGTTGGACAACCCTCCTACGAGCAGTACTTC.

The V gene is TRBV7-3, the J gene TRBJ1-2; 10 nucleotides agree with TRBD1. CDR1 is SGHTA and CDR2 is FQGTGA in the germline V gene. CDR3 size: 13 residues. With 5 bases clipped from V and 8 bases from J, the junction kept 5 bases outside the gene matches. CDR3 nucleotide sequence: TGTGCCAGCAGCCCAGACAGGGGGCGAGGCTACACCTTC. Translated: CASSPDRGRGYTF. Variable domain in full (rest from reference TRBV7-3 and TRBJ1-2): GAGVSQTPSNKVTEKGKYVELRCDPISGHTALYWYRQSLGQGPEFLIYFQGTGAADDSGLPNDRFFAVRPEGSVSTLKIQRTERGDSAVYLCASSPDRGRGYTFGSGTRLTVV.

The chain has TRBV7-2 and TRBJ2-1, with D maybe TRBD2 (6 bases). V was shortened by 6 bases and J by 3 bases, with 12 bases between the two germline ends. CDR1 is SGHTA and CDR2 is FQGNSA in the germline V gene. The CDR3 is made up of 14 amino acids. The CDR3 coding sequence is TGTGCCAGCAGAGCGGACTATTTCTACAATGAGCAGTTCTTC. Protein: CASRADYFYNEQFF.

CDR3 loop: CASSPSGGGRTNTEAFF. In nucleotides, the CDR3 is TGTGCCAGCTCACCTTCGGGCGGGGGCCGGACGAACACTGAAGCTTTCTTT. V and J are TRBV18 and TRBJ1-1, with D perhaps matching TRBD1 (6 bases). This CDR3 is built from 17 residues. V lost 3 bases to trimming and J lost 1 base, with 18 bases between them. Germline CDR1 reads KGHSH; CDR2 reads LQKENI.

The rearrangement links TRBV4-2 to TRBJ1-3, with unresolved D. Trimming pared 0 bases from V and 5 bases from J, leaving 8 bases between. The CDR3 loop spans 14 amino acids. CDR1 LGHNA and CDR2 YNFKEQ come from the germline V gene. The chain's CDR3 is CASSQESTRNTIYF. The CDR3, as DNA: TGTGCCAGCAGCCAAGAGTCAACTCGAAACACCATATATTTT.

This chain links TRBV6-5 with TRBJ2-2; no firm D call. This CDR3 is built from 12 residues. V lost 2 bases, J lost 12 bases, and 10 bases lay in between. Germline lookup yields CDR1 MNHEY and CDR2 SVGAGI. As DNA, the CDR3 is TGTGCCAGCAGTTACAGTCCCAGTCAGCTGTTTTTT. This translates into CASSYSPSQLFF.

This clone showed up just once. The CDR3 DNA sequence: TGTGCCTGGGACTGGGGGGGTGAGCAGTTCTTC. Its translation: CAWDWGGEQFF. This chain links TRBV30 with TRBJ2-1, with 7 bases lining up with TRBD2. Trimming at V came to 5 bases and at J to 9 bases, leaving 4 bases not matched to a gene. This CDR3 comprises 11 residues. CDR1 and CDR2 from the germline V gene are GTSNPN and SVGIG (reference sequence).

This clone was picked up a small number of times. The chain links TRBV30 to TRBJ2-1; 8 positions agree with TRBD2. Germline V gene sequence: CDR1 GTSNPN, CDR2 SVGIG (reference sequence). Trimming cost V 7 bases and J 13 bases; bases outside gene matches: 3. The CDR3 is 9 amino acids. The CDR3 protein is CAYGTSQFF. For the CDR3, the DNA is TGTGCCTACGGGACTAGTCAGTTCTTC.

The chain employs TRBV10-3 and TRBJ1-5; 7 nucleotides line up with TRBD1. V shed 4 bases, J shed 2 bases, and the junction held 5 bases outside the gene matches. Germline assignment: CDR1 ENHRY and CDR2 SYGVKD. This CDR3 spans 15 amino acids. CDR3 coding DNA: TGTGCCATCAGTGTATCAGGGGGAGGCAATCAGCCCCAGCATTTT. Encoded protein: CAISVSGGGNQPQHF.

This chain joins TRBV10-1 and TRBJ1-1; D possibly corresponds to TRBD1 (5 bases). Trimming pared 10 bases from V and 0 bases from J, leaving 12 bases between. The CDR3 has 13 residues. CDR1 is WNHNN, CDR2 SYGVQD, per germline (reference sequence). CDR3 sequence (DNA): TGCGCCACCCGACGGGGGATGAACACTGAAGCTTTCTTT. Translation gives CATRRGMNTEAFF.

The chain couples TRBV9 to TRBJ2-7; unclear D gene. Trimming stripped 4 bases from V and 2 bases from J, with 13 bases between. Germline CDR1 SGDLS, CDR2 YYNGEE. This CDR3 has 14 residues. Here the CDR3 reads CASSFHERTYEQYF. CDR3 DNA sequence: TGTGCCAGCAGCTTTCACGAGAGAACCTACGAGCAGTACTTC.

The rearrangement uses TRBV5-1 and TRBJ2-2; D uncertain. This CDR3 has 16 amino acids. Germline V gene sequence: CDR1 SGHRS, CDR2 YFSETQ. Deletions cut 0 bases from V and 2 bases from J, with 11 bases between. DNA of the CDR3: TGCGCCAGCAGCTTGGAATATACAGCTAACACCGGGGAGCTGTTTTTT. Translating gives CASSLEYTANTGELFF.

The chain combines TRBV4-1 with TRBJ2-1, with 9 bases fitting TRBD2. Germline V lookup: CDR1 MGHRA, CDR2 YSYEKL. The CDR3 covers 15 residues. V was clipped by 4 bases and J by 4 bases; unmatched bases: 5. Here the CDR3 reads CASSRSGGKYNEQFF. The DNA for the CDR3 is TGCGCCAGCAGCCGCAGCGGGGGGAAATACAATGAGCAGTTCTTC.

J is TRBJ1-1 and V is TRBV9; no reliable D call. Germline lookup yields CDR1 SGDLS and CDR2 YYNGEE. V lost 4 bases and J lost 2, with 9 bases in between. The CDR3 is 13 amino acids. CDR3: CASSLDFNTEAFF. DNA for the CDR3: TGTGCCAGCAGCCTGGACTTTAACACTGAAGCTTTCTTT. The complete variable domain, with remaining parts taken from reference TRBV9 and TRBJ1-1, reads DSGVTQTPKHLITATGQRVTLRCSPRSGDLSVYWYQQSLDQGLQFLIQYYNGEERAKGNILERFSAQQFPDLHSELNLSSLELGDSALYFCASSLDFNTEAFFGQGTRLTVV.

The chain links TRBV27 to TRBJ1-4, with TRBD1 identical over 11 bases. The V and J ends lost 5 bases and 4 bases, in that order; junction bases with no gene match: 12. This CDR3 region has 18 residues. Germline V gives CDR1 MNHEY, CDR2 SMNVEV (reference sequence). In DNA, the CDR3 is TGTGCCAGCAGTCCCCGTTCGGGACAGGGGGTTTTTAATGAAAAACTGTTTTTT. Protein: CASSPRSGQGVFNEKLFF. Looking up the rest from reference TRBV27 and TRBJ1-4 gives the full variable domain: EAQVTQNPRYLITVTGKKLTVTCSQNMNHEYMSWYRQDPGLGLRQIYYSMNVEVTDKGDVPEGYKVSRKEKRNFPLILESPSPNQTSLYFCASSPRSGQGVFNEKLFFGSGTQLSVL.

V gene TRBV6-5 combines with J gene TRBJ2-7; 7 bases agree with TRBD1. The CDR3 consists of 15 residues. CDR1 and CDR2 (germline): MNHEY, SVGAGI. V dropped 3 bases and J dropped 2; count of bases not matched to a gene: 7. In DNA, the CDR3 is TGTGCCAGCAGTTATTACAGGGGTGGAACCTACGAGCAGTACTTC. Amino acid sequence: CASSYYRGGTYEQYF.

With respect to this clone: The same CDR3 also results from other DNA sequences found in this sample. The chain carries TRBV5-1 and TRBJ2-5; TRBD1 agrees at 7 bases. This CDR3 spans 14 amino acids. Germline lookup yields CDR1 SGHRS and CDR2 YFSETQ. V dropped 3 bases and J dropped 1; count of bases not matched to a gene: 3. CDR3 DNA: TGCGCCAGCAGCTCCGGACAGGCCCAAGAGACCCAGTACTTC. It specifies CASSSGQAQETQYF.

This clone was recorded a few times. V usage is TRBV25-1 and J usage is TRBJ2-2; no clear D gene. The CDR3 covers 16 residues. Germline V gene lookup returns CDR1 MGHDK and CDR2 SYGVNS. V shed 4 bases and J shed 1 base, with 13 bases lying between them. The CDR3 loop is CASSVLSTGNTGELFF. The CDR3 DNA reads TGTGCCAGCAGTGTGCTTAGTACGGGGAACACCGGGGAGCTGTTTTTT.

Only a few counts were recorded for this clone. The chain has TRBV6-5 and TRBJ1-4; no clear D. Germline CDR1 MNHEY, CDR2 SVGAGI. The CDR3 has 14 residues. V shed 2 bases and J shed 3 bases, with 7 bases lying between them. The CDR3 is CASSYGGSNEKLFF. The CDR3 DNA sequence: TGTGCCAGCAGTTACGGCGGGTCTAATGAAAAACTGTTTTTT.

This rearrangement joins TRBV5-1 to TRBJ2-7; a weak D match, TRBD1 (6 bases). The CDR3 extends over 15 amino acids. CDR1 and CDR2 (germline): SGHRS, YFSETQ. The ends were cut back, 4 bases at V and 0 bases at J, with 14 bases in the middle. The CDR3 bases are TGCGCCAGCAGCACAGGACAGTCCGCCTCCTACGAGCAGTACTTC. It encodes CASSTGQSASYEQYF. Full variable domain (rest looked up from reference TRBV5-1 and TRBJ2-7): KAGVTQTPRYLIKTRGQQVTLSCSPISGHRSVSWYQQTPGQGLQFLFEYFSETQRNKGNFPGRFSGRQFSNSRSEMNVSTLELGDSALYLCASSTGQSASYEQYFGPGTRLTVT.

This chain uses TRBV9 with TRBJ2-5, with 9 bases aligning to TRBD2. CDR3 length equals 17 residues. Trimming at V came to 0 bases and at J to 5 bases, leaving 11 bases not matched to a gene. Germline values: CDR1 SGDLS, CDR2 YYNGEE. CDR3 in amino acids: CASSVATLAGLGETQYF. Here the CDR3 DNA reads TGTGCCAGCAGCGTAGCTACCCTAGCGGGGCTGGGGGAGACCCAGTACTTC.

The chain employs TRBV14 and TRBJ2-5; the D gene is possibly TRBD1 (6 bases). The V end was cut by 5 bases, the J end by 5 bases, with 18 bases between. Germline V lookup: CDR1 SGHDN, CDR2 FVKESK. CDR3 length equals 15 residues. CDR3 sequence: CASSLGQLRGETQYF. The CDR3 DNA reads as TGTGCCAGCAGCTTAGGACAGCTCCGAGGGGAGACCCAGTACTTC.

This clone turned up a few times. The chain couples TRBV5-6 to TRBJ2-5; a weak D match, TRBD1 (6 bases). The J call is in doubt because the DNA end fits TRBJ2-7 better. Germline V gene lookup returns CDR1 SGHDT and CDR2 YYEEEE. There are 14 residues in the CDR3. The CDR3 sequence: CASSRDLTGYEQYF. In DNA, the CDR3 is TGTGCCAGCAGCCGAGACTTAACAGGGTACGAGCAGTACTTC.

The chain recombines TRBV7-6 with TRBJ2-1; 8 nucleotides match TRBD2. The CDR3 has 15 amino acids. V lost 1 base to trimming and J lost 6 bases; unmatched junction nucleotides: 5. Germline V CDR1 and CDR2: SGHVS, FNYEAQ. CDR3 sequence reads: CASSLGERGSNEQFF. The CDR3 coding sequence is TGTGCCAGCAGCTTAGGGGAGCGGGGGAGCAATGAGCAGTTCTTC.